These 12 T cell receptor beta chains were sequenced from one sample in a study of shared clonotypes between healthy human individuals. The protocol was immunoSEQ multiplex PCR, while the TCRdb copy is restricted to in-frame clones and leaves out a portion. The sample gives 2 million to 3 million clones, roughly nine tenths of which show up once; about 0.13% is in the top ten. The specimen was naive CD4+ T cells sorted from blood. The subset here: CD45RA+ positively selected. The receptors come from a man between 18 and 35 years old in good health.

This chain joins TRBV10-3 and TRBJ2-5, with D possibly being TRBD1 (6 bases). The last part of the DNA fits TRBJ2-7 better; the J call may be wrong. The germline CDR1 and CDR2 sequences are ENHRY and SYGVKD. The CDR3 covers 13 residues. CDR3 coding DNA: TGTGCCATCAGGCCCACAGGGCGGAACGAGCAGTACTTC. Translated, it gives CAIRPTGRNEQYF.

The genes are TRBV7-6 and TRBJ2-1, with a tentative D call TRBD1 (8 bases). CDR3 length: 16 amino acids. Trimming took off 5 bases at V and 2 bases at J, with 16 bases between the two ends. Germline V CDR1 and CDR2: SGHVS, FNYEAQ. The CDR3 here is CASSDQGAGAYNEQFF. The CDR3 DNA is TGTGCCAGCAGCGACCAGGGGGCGGGAGCCTACAATGAGCAGTTCTTC.

The CDR3 loop is CASTVVGGYEQYF. The CDR3 DNA sequence: TGCGCCAGCACCGTCGTCGGGGGCTACGAGCAGTACTTC. The chain carries TRBV5-1 and TRBJ2-7; the D gene is possibly TRBD2 (6 bases). The V end lost 6 bases, the J end lost 3 bases, and 13 bases lay between the germline ends. CDR3 length equals 13 residues. CDR1 is SGHRS and CDR2 is YFSETQ in the germline V gene.

The chain carries TRBV6-1 and TRBJ2-7; perhaps TRBD2 as D (5 bases). In germline, CDR1 is MNHNS, CDR2 SASEGT. The CDR3 covers 14 residues. Trimming left V 5 bases short and J 5 bases short, with 16 bases between. CDR3 nucleotide sequence: TGTGCCAGCAGTCCATCCGGGGATGGCCACGAGCAGTACTTC. Encoded protein: CASSPSGDGHEQYF.

The chain uses TRBV6-5 and TRBJ2-1; D ambiguous. CDR1 is MNHEY, CDR2 SVGAGI, per germline. V shed 7 bases and J shed 9 bases, with 16 bases lying between them. This CDR3 comprises 13 residues. The CDR3: CASKGVARSEQFF. CDR3 sequence (DNA): TGTGCCAGCAAAGGTGTGGCGAGGAGTGAGCAGTTCTTC.

As for this clone: The same CDR3 can be traced to other DNA sequences in this sample. V is TRBV11-2 and J is TRBJ1-1, with a weak D call TRBD1 (5 bases). In germline, CDR1 is SGHAT, CDR2 FQNNGV. This CDR3 has 15 amino acids. V was pared by 1 base and J by 0 bases, with 9 bases between. DNA for the CDR3: TGTGCCAGCAGCTTAGGAGGGACCTTGAACACTGAAGCTTTCTTT. It is translated as CASSLGGTLNTEAFF. Full variable domain (remainder filled in from reference TRBV11-2 and TRBJ1-1): EAGVAQSPRYKIIEKRQSVAFWCNPISGHATLYWYQQILGQGPKLLIQFQNNGVVDDSQLPKDRFSAERLKGVDSTLKIQPAKLEDSAVYLCASSLGGTLNTEAFFGQGTRLTVV.

To note about this clone: Relative to the germline gene, one junction end is altered; a read error may explain this. The rearrangement uses TRBV6-5 and TRBJ2-5; 9 bases fit TRBD1. The CDR3 has 13 residues. Germline lookup yields CDR1 MNHEY and CDR2 SVGAGI. The CDR3 bases are TGCCCCGGCTGGGGACAGGGAAAAGAGACCCAGTACTTC. The encoded protein is CPGWGQGKETQYF.

In regard to this clone: Other DNA sequences in the sample encode the same CDR3. The rearrangement links TRBV7-2 to TRBJ2-5, with a tentative D call TRBD1 (6 bases). CDR1 and CDR2 from the germline V gene are SGHTA and FQGNSA. This CDR3 is 13 amino acids long. V gave up 3 bases and J gave up 4 bases, with 9 bases separating them. The CDR3 coding sequence is TGTGCCAGCAGCTTTACAGGGAGAGAGACCCAGTACTTC. This codes for CASSFTGRETQYF.

The chain is built from TRBV7-2 and TRBJ2-3; weak D call: TRBD2 (5 bases). Per germline, CDR1 SGHTA and CDR2 FQGNSA. Trimming left V 1 base short and J 4 bases short, with 12 bases between. There are 15 residues in the CDR3. CDR3 sequence (DNA): TGTGCCAGCAGCTTAGAAGGAGGTATGGCAGATACGCAGTATTTT. It is translated as CASSLEGGMADTQYF.

About this clone itself: A junction boundary mismatches the germline segment, possibly from a read error. This chain's CDR3 is CASRLVPGGNQPQHF. The DNA of the CDR3 is TGCGCCAGCAGGTTGGTGCCGGGGGGCAATCAGCCCCAGCATTTT. The rearrangement uses TRBV5-1 and TRBJ1-5; D is perhaps TRBD1 (5 bases). This CDR3 contains 15 residues. CDR1 is SGHRS, CDR2 YFSETQ, per germline.

The chain is built from TRBV2 and TRBJ2-5; D unresolved. V gave up 6 bases and J gave up 2 bases, with 10 bases separating them. Germline V gene sequence: CDR1 SNHLY, CDR2 FYNNEI. CDR3 length equals 13 residues. The CDR3 sequence: CASRLQLQETQYF. CDR3 nucleotides: TGTGCCAGCAGGCTACAGCTACAAGAGACCCAGTACTTC.

The rearrangement joins TRBV6-6 to TRBJ1-5, with TRBD1 matching 10 bases. V shed 6 bases and J 6 bases; nucleotides not matched to a gene: 5. Germline V gene lookup returns CDR1 MNHNY and CDR2 SVGAGI (reference sequence). There are 14 residues in the CDR3. This CDR3 reads CASRVTGGIQPQHF. DNA for the CDR3: TGTGCCAGCAGAGTGACAGGGGGCATTCAGCCCCAGCATTTT.